The present TCR beta chain was sequenced within a study of blood T cell repertoires in COVID-19. Study overall: Italy, Spain and the United States were the sources of the convalescent and acute COVID-19 samples. The analysed material was cDNA or gDNA that came from T cells, B-cell-depleted T cells, or PBMCs.

Cohorts were assigned according to the clinical history that participants reported. In the study's own analysis: How many nucleated cells were present was estimated from reference gene primer amplification. The method was immunoSEQ multiplex PCR; TCRdb's version includes in-frame clones alone and lacks a portion of them. That table supplies the V and J calls and clone size; D and trimming were determined from the DNA. The table shows under 200,000 clones, with about 85% occurring only once. Input material: PBMCs or T cells enriched from blood (not recorded which). The receptor was derived from a woman in her thirties or forties with acute COVID-19.

CDR3 amino acids: CASSPLQGTTGELFF. CDR3 nucleotide sequence: TGTGCCAGCAGCCCTCTACAGGGCACTACCGGGGAGCTGTTTTTT. This chain uses TRBV5-4 with TRBJ2-2; a weak D match, TRBD1 (6 bases). CDR1 and CDR2 from the germline V gene are SGHNT and YYREEE (reference sequence). Trimming removed 4 bases from V and 5 bases from J, with 15 bases in between. CDR3 length: 15 residues. The whole variable domain, filled in from reference TRBV5-4 and TRBJ2-2, reads ETGVTQSPTHLIKTRGQQVTLRCSSQSGHNTVSWYQQALGQGPQFIFQYYREEENGRGNFPPRFSGLQFPNYSSELNVNALELDDSALYLCASSPLQGTTGELFFGEGSRLTVL.